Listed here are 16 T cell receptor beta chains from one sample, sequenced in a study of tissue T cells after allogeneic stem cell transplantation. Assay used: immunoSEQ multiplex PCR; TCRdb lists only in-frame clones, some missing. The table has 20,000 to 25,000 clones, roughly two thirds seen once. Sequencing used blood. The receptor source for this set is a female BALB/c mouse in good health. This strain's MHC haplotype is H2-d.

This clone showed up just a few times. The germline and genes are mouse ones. CDR3 residues: CASSQDWGVYEQYF. Partial CDR3 DNA: TGTGCCAGCAGCCAAGACTGGGGGGTCTATGAACAGTAC. The V gene is TRBV5, the J gene TRBJ2-7; 8 bases fit TRBD2. The CDR3 is cut off 1 residue early in the read; its end comes from the germline J gene. From germline, CDR1 is LGHNA and CDR2 YNLKQL (reference sequence). The CDR3 spans 14 residues. V was pared by 0 bases and J by 3 bases, with 1 base of the junction left unmatched.

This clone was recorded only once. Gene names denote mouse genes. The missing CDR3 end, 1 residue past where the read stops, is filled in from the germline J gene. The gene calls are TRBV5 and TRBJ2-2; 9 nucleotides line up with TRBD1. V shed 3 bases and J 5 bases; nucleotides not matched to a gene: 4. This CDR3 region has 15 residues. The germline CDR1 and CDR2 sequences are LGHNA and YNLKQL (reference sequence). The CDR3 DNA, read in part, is TGTGCCAGCAGCCAGACAGGGGGAGAGACCGGGCAGCTCTAC. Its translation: CASSQTGGETGQLY. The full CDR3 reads CASSQTGGETGQLYF.

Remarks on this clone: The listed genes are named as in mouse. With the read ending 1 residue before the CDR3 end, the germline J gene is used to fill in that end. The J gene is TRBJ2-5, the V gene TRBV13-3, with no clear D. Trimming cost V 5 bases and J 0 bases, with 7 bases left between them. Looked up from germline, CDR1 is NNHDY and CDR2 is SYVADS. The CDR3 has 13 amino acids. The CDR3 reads CASRAANQDTQYF. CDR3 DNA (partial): TGTGCCAGCAGAGCAGCAAACCAAGACACCCAGTAC.

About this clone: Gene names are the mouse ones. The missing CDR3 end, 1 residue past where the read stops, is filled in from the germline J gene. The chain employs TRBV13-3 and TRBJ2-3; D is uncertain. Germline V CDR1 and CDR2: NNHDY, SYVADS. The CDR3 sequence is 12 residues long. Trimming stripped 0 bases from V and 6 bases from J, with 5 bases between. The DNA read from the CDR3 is TGTGCCAGCAGTGATGCTGCGGAAACGCTGTAT. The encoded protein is CASSDAAETLY. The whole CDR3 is CASSDAAETLYF.

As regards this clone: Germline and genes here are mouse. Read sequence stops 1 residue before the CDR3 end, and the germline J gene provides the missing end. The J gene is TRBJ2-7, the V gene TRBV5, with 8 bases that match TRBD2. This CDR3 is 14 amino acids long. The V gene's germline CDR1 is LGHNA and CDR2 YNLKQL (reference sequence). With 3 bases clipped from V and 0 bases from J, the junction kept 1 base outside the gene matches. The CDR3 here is CASSHDWGSYEQYF. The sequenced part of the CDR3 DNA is TGTGCCAGCAGCCACGACTGGGGCTCCTATGAACAGTAC.

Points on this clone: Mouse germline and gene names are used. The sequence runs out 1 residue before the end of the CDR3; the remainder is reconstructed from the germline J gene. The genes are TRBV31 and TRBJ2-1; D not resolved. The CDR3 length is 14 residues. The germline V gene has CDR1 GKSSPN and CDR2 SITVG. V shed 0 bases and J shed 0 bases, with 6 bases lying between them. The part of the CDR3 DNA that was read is TGTGCCTGGAGTCTTACAGTTAACTATGCTGAGCAGTTC. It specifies CAWSLTVNYAEQF. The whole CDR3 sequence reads CAWSLTVNYAEQFF.

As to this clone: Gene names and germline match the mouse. The DNA read from the CDR3 is TGTGCCAGCAGCTGGGGGCGCTATGAACAGTAC. Amino acids: CASSWGRYEQY. The entire CDR3 is CASSWGRYEQYF. The rearrangement joins TRBV4 to TRBJ2-7; perhaps D is TRBD1 or TRBD2 (6 bases each). The read finishes 1 residue shy of the CDR3 end, and the germline J gene is used to complete it. V was trimmed by 4 bases and J by 3 bases, leaving 7 bases between them. Germline CDR1 is LGHDT and CDR2 is YNNKQL (reference sequence). CDR3 length: 12 residues.

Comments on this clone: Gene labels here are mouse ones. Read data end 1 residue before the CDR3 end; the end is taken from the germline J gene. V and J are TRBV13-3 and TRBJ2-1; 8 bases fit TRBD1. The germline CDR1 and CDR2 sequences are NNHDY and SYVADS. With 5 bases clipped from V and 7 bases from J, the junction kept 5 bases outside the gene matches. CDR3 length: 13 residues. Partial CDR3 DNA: TGTGCCAGCAGGGACAGGGTGTTGGCTGAGCAGTTC. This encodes CASRDRVLAEQF. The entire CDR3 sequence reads CASRDRVLAEQFF.

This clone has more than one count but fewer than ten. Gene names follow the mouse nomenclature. Partial CDR3 DNA: TGTGCCAGCAGCCAAGTACAGTAC. It specifies CASSQVQY. The whole CDR3 sequence is CASSQVQYF. The chain couples TRBV5 to TRBJ2-7; D gene ambiguous. The read falls 1 residue short of the CDR3 end, and the missing part is taken from the germline J gene. Between the trimmed V and J ends, which lost 1 base and 9 bases, there was a span of 1 base. Germline loops: CDR1 LGHNA, CDR2 YNLKQL (reference sequence). There are 9 residues in the CDR3.

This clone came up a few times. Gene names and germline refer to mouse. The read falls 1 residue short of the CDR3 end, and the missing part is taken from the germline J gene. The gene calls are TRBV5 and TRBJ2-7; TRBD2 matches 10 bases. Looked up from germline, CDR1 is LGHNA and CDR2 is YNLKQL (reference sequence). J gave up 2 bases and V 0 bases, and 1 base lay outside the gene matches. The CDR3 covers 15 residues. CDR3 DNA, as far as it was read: TGTGCCAGCAGCCAAGATACTGGGGGGGCCTATGAACAGTAC. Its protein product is CASSQDTGGAYEQY. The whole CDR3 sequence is CASSQDTGGAYEQYF.

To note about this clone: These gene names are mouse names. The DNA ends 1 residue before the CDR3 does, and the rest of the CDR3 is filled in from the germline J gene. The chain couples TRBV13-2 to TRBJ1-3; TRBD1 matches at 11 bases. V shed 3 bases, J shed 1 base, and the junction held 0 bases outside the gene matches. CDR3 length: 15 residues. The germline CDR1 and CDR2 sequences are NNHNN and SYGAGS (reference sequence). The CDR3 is CASGGTGGSGNTLYF. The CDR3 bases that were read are TGTGCCAGCGGTGGGACAGGGGGCTCTGGAAATACGCTCTAT.

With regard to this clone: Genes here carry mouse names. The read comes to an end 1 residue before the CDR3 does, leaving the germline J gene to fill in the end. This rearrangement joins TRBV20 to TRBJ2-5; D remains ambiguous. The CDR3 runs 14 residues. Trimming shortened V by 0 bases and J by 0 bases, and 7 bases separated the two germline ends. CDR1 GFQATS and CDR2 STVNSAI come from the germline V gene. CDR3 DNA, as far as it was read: TGTGGTGCTAGGGATCCCAGTAACCAAGACACCCAGTAC. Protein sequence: CGARDPSNQDTQY. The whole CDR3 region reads CGARDPSNQDTQYF.

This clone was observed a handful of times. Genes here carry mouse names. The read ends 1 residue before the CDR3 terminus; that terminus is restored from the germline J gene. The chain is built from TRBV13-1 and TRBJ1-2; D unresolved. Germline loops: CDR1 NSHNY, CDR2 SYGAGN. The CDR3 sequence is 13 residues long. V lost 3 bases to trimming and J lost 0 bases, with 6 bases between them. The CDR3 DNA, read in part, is TGTGCCAGCAGTGGACGGTCAAACTCCGACTACACC. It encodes CASSGRSNSDYT. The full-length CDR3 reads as CASSGRSNSDYTF.

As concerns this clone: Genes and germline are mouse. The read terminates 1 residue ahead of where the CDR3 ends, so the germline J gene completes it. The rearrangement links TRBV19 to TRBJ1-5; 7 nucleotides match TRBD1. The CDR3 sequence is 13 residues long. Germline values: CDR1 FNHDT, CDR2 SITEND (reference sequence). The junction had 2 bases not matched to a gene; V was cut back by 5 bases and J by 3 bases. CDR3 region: CASRRDSNQAPLF. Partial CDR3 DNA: TGTGCCAGCAGACGGGACAGCAACCAGGCTCCGCTT.

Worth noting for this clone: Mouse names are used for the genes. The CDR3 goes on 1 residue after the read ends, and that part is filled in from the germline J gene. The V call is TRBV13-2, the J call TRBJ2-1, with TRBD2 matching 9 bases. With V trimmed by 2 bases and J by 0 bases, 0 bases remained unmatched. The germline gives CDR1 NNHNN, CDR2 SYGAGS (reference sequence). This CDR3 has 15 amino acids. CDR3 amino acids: CASGDWGGNYAEQFF. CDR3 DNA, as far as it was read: TGTGCCAGCGGTGACTGGGGGGGTAACTATGCTGAGCAGTTC.

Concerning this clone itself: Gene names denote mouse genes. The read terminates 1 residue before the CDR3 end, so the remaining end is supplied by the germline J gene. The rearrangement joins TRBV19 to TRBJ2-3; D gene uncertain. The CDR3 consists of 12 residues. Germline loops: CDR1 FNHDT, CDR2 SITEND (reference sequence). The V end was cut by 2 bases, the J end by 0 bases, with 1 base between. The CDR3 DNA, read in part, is TGTGCCAGCAGTATGAGTGCAGAAACGCTGTAT. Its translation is CASSMSAETLY. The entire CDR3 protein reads CASSMSAETLYF.